The 22 T cell receptor beta chains listed next were all sequenced from one sample in a study of vaccination effects on CD4 cells after COVID-19. Data came from immunoSEQ multiplex PCR; TCRdb stores just in-frame clones and leaves some out. The top ten clones hold roughly a tenth of a sample with under 80,000 clones, around 81% of them seen once. The antigens these receptors bind are not known. After expansion with viral peptide pools in the ViraFEST assay, antigen-specific CD4+ T cells were sequenced. After roughly eleven days in culture, the CD4+ T cells were isolated. Vaccinees lacked prior SARS-CoV-2 infection and tested negative for nucleocapsid antibodies. Sequences were derived from CD4+ T cells from PBMCs cultured with SARS-CoV-2 spike peptides, sampled before COVID-19 vaccination. The receptors were gathered from a human donor who received a COVID-19 vaccine.

The chain employs TRBV5-1 and TRBJ2-1, with no clear D. This CDR3 comprises 13 residues. The V gene lost 0 bases and the J gene lost 3 bases, with 4 bases spanning the gap. Per the germline V gene, CDR1 is SGHRS and CDR2 is YFSETQ. CDR3 in DNA: TGCGCCAGCAGCTTGGCCAGCTACAATGAGCAGTTCTTC. This codes for CASSLASYNEQFF.

This clone has a handful of counts. The V call is TRBV10-2, the J call TRBJ1-6; TRBD1 agrees at 8 bases. Germline V gene lookup returns CDR1 WSHSY and CDR2 SAAADI. After removal of 9 bases from V and 10 bases from J, the junction contained 8 bases not matched to a gene. The CDR3 length is 13 residues. CDR3 protein: CASSPGTGSPLHF. The CDR3 region has the DNA TGCGCCAGTAGCCCCGGGACAGGCTCACCCCTCCACTTT.

The CDR3 DNA reads TGTGCCAGTAGTATGTCCAGTAGCACAGATACGCAGTATTTT. This gives the protein CASSMSSSTDTQYF. The rearrangement uses TRBV19 and TRBJ2-3; no clear D. Trimming stripped 3 bases from V and 0 bases from J, with 7 bases between. CDR1 and CDR2 (germline): LNHDA, SQIVND (reference sequence). CDR3 length equals 14 residues.

The V gene is TRBV27, the J gene TRBJ2-3; 12 nucleotides align to TRBD1. The CDR3 spans 20 residues. J gave up 2 bases and V 5 bases, and 17 bases lay outside the gene matches. Germline CDR1 and CDR2: MNHEY and SMNVEV (reference sequence). In nucleotides, the CDR3 is TGTGCCAGCAGTCGGCGGGGACAGGGGGCCTTATCAGGAATCACAGATACGCAGTATTTT. It encodes CASSRRGQGALSGITDTQYF.

The V call is TRBV28, the J call TRBJ1-1; possible D gene TRBD1, 6 bases. The germline V gene has CDR1 MDHEN and CDR2 SYDVKM. The length of the CDR3 is 11 residues. CDR3 bases: TGTATAACAGGGCTCGGCACTGAAGCTTTCTTT. Translation gives CITGLGTEAFF.

Only one count was recorded for this clone. The chain carries TRBV7-8 and TRBJ2-7; D may be TRBD2 (6 bases). CDR3 length: 14 amino acids. Germline V CDR1 and CDR2: SGHVS, FQNEAQ. V lost 5 bases and J 3 bases, leaving 14 bases between the germline ends. The CDR3 DNA follows: TGTGCCAGCAGCCCCCAGGGAGGAGGCTACGAGCAGTACGTC. Translation gives CASSPQGGGYEQYV.

The chain recombines TRBV7-3 with TRBJ2-6; D not resolved. CDR1 is SGHTA and CDR2 is FQGTGA in the germline V gene. V was trimmed by 0 bases and J by 4 bases, leaving 10 bases between them. The CDR3 totals 16 residues. CDR3 loop: CASSLTPGSGANVLTF. CDR3 sequence (DNA): TGTGCCAGCAGCTTAACCCCAGGCTCCGGGGCCAACGTCCTGACTTTC.

The chain uses TRBV7-3 and TRBJ2-5, with 14 bases fitting TRBD2. Germline lookup yields CDR1 SGHTA and CDR2 FQGTGA. Trimming at V came to 5 bases and at J to 5 bases, leaving 10 bases not matched to a gene. The CDR3 is made up of 17 amino acids. This CDR3 is CASSPGLAGGAGETQYF. In nucleotides, the CDR3 is TGTGCCAGCAGCCCCGGACTAGCGGGGGGCGCGGGGGAGACCCAGTACTTC.

This rearrangement joins TRBV18 to TRBJ2-1; 9 positions match TRBD2. Trimming cost V 4 bases and J 3 bases; bases outside gene matches: 4. The CDR3 extends over 15 amino acids. Germline V gives CDR1 KGHSH, CDR2 LQKENI. CDR3 residues: CASSLSSGDYNEQFF. The CDR3 DNA follows: TGTGCCAGCTCACTATCTAGCGGGGACTACAATGAGCAGTTCTTC.

The chain uses TRBV29-1 and TRBJ1-5; TRBD1 aligns across 7 bases. CDR1 is SQVTM and CDR2 is ANQGSEA in the germline V gene. CDR3 size: 12 residues. The CDR3: CAGGVENQPQHF. The CDR3 DNA is TGCGCAGGGGGAGTGGAAAATCAGCCCCAGCATTTT.

The rearrangement uses TRBV14 and TRBJ1-2; D gene ambiguous. The germline gives CDR1 SGHDN, CDR2 FVKESK. The length of the CDR3 is 14 residues. V was pared by 0 bases and J by 4 bases, with 9 bases between. The CDR3 reads CASSQDLTGYGYTF. CDR3 DNA sequence: TGTGCCAGCAGCCAAGACCTAACGGGCTATGGCTACACCTTC.

This chain joins TRBV5-1 and TRBJ2-1; tentative D call: TRBD2 (6 bases). CDR3 length: 13 amino acids. Trimming took 4 bases from V and 9 from J, leaving 14 bases between them. Germline V gene lookup returns CDR1 SGHRS and CDR2 YFSETQ. CDR3 region: CASSRGGEAEQFF. Here the CDR3 DNA reads TGCGCCAGCAGCCGTGGCGGGGAGGCTGAGCAGTTCTTC.

This clone showed up just once. The chain is built from TRBV7-2 and TRBJ1-2, with D maybe TRBD1 (6 bases). Germline-derived CDR1 and CDR2 are SGHTA and FQGNSA. The CDR3 covers 15 residues. Trimming stripped 2 bases from V and 4 bases from J, with 14 bases between. Written as DNA, the CDR3 is TGTGCCAGCAGCTTACTGGGGGCGGAGGGCTATGGCTACACCTTC. This encodes CASSLLGAEGYGYTF.

The chain is built from TRBV7-3 and TRBJ2-3, with D perhaps TRBD1 (6 bases). Germline values: CDR1 SGHTA, CDR2 FQGTGA. Trimming took off 11 bases at V and 2 bases at J, with 20 bases between the two ends. The CDR3 has 15 residues. CDR3 nucleotide sequence: TGTGCCTTACGACTAACAGGGCGGCACACAGATACGCAGTATTTT. Translation gives CALRLTGRHTDTQYF.

The rearrangement links TRBV3-1 (or the pseudogene TRBV3-2) to TRBJ1-1; maybe TRBD1 (5 bases). Germline CDR1 and CDR2: LGHDT and YNNKEL (reference sequence). There are 14 residues in the CDR3. V was shortened by 1 base and J by 3 bases, with 9 bases between the two germline ends. The CDR3 sequence is CASSQVQGDTEAFF. In nucleotides, the CDR3 is TGTGCCAGCAGCCAAGTTCAGGGAGACACTGAAGCTTTCTTT.

The chain links TRBV5-1 to TRBJ1-1, with 8 bases lining up with TRBD1. The V gene's germline CDR1 is SGHRS and CDR2 YFSETQ. This CDR3 is 14 amino acids long. Trimming took 5 bases from V and 2 from J; bases not matched to a gene: 5. The DNA for the CDR3 is TGCGCCAGCAGATCTCAGGGGGCCAACACTGAAGCTTTCTTT. Its protein product is CASRSQGANTEAFF.

This clone was picked up a small number of times. V is TRBV10-2 and J is TRBJ1-1, with 7 bases lining up with TRBD1. Trimming cost V 2 bases and J 1 base; bases outside gene matches: 1. The CDR3 spans 14 residues. Germline V lookup: CDR1 WSHSY, CDR2 SAAADI. CDR3 in amino acids: CASSERQGNTEAFF. The CDR3 nucleotides read TGCGCCAGCAGTGAGCGACAGGGGAACACTGAAGCTTTCTTT.

This sequence joins TRBV27 and TRBJ1-4; 10 bases line up with TRBD1. The CDR3 consists of 14 residues. The germline gives CDR1 MNHEY, CDR2 SMNVEV (reference sequence). The V and J ends lost 8 bases and 8 bases, in that order; junction bases with no gene match: 8. The CDR3 coding sequence is TGTGCCAGCGGGTTGGACAGGGGGACCGAAAAACTGTTTTTT. Protein sequence: CASGLDRGTEKLFF.

The V call is TRBV5-4, the J call TRBJ2-3; 7 positions match TRBD1. The V segment lost 5 bases and the J segment 3 bases; nucleotides outside the gene matches: 9. In germline, CDR1 is SGHNT, CDR2 YYREEE (reference sequence). This CDR3 has 15 residues. The CDR3 here is CASSLLYRGTDTQYF. Written as DNA, the CDR3 is TGTGCCAGCAGTTTGCTCTACAGGGGAACAGATACGCAGTATTTT.

The chain carries TRBV10-3 and TRBJ1-1; 7 nucleotides line up with TRBD1. The CDR3 totals 16 residues. Trimming took 6 bases from V and 4 from J; bases not matched to a gene: 14. Germline CDR1 ENHRY, CDR2 SYGVKD. DNA for the CDR3: TGTGCCATCAGGGCCGGGACAGTTAGAAGGGGCACTGAAGCTTTCTTT. It is translated as CAIRAGTVRRGTEAFF.

The V and J genes are TRBV5-6 and TRBJ1-4; D not certain. The CDR3 is 16 residues long. Per germline, CDR1 SGHDT and CDR2 YYEEEE. Between the trimmed V and J ends, which lost 3 bases and 0 bases, there was a span of 12 bases. The CDR3 here is CASSSFDRATNEKLFF. The CDR3 bases are TGTGCCAGCAGCTCATTCGACCGGGCAACTAATGAAAAACTGTTTTTT.

This chain joins TRBV28 and TRBJ1-6, with D possibly being TRBD1 (5 bases). The CDR3 length is 13 residues. Trimming took 6 bases from V and 11 from J, leaving 14 bases between them. Germline loops: CDR1 MDHEN, CDR2 SYDVKM. CDR3 in DNA: TGTGCCAGCAGAGCCACAGGATCACCACCCCTCCACTTT. It is translated as CASRATGSPPLHF.